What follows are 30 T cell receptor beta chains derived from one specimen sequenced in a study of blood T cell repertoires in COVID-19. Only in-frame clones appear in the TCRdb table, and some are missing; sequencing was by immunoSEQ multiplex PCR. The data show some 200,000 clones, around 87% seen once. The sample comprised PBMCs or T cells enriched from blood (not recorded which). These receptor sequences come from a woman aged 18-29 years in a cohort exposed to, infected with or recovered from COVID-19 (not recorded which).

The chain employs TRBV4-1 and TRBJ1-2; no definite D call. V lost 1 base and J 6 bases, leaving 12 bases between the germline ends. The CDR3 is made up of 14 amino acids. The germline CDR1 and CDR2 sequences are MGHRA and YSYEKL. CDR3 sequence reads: CASSQGGGVDGYTF. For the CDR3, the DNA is TGCGCCAGCAGCCAAGGCGGTGGTGTAGATGGCTACACCTTC.

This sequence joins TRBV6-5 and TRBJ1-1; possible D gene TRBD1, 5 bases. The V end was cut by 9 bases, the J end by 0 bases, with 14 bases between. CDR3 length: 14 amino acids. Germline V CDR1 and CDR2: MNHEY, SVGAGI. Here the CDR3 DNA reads TGTGCCAGTAGCTCAGGGCGGATGAACACTGAAGCTTTCTTT. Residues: CASSSGRMNTEAFF.

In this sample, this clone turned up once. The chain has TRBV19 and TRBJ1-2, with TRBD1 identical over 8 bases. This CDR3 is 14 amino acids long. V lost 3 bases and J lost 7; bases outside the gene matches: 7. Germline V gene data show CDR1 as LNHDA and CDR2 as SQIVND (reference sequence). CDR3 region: CASSIGQGLGGYTF. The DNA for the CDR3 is TGTGCCAGTAGTATTGGACAGGGATTGGGTGGCTACACCTTC.

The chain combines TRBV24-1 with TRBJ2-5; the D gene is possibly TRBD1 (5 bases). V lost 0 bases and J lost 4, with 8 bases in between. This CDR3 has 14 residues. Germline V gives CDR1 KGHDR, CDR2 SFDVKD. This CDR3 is CATSDLEDTETQYF. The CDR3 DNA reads TGTGCCACCAGTGATTTGGAGGACACAGAGACCCAGTACTTC.

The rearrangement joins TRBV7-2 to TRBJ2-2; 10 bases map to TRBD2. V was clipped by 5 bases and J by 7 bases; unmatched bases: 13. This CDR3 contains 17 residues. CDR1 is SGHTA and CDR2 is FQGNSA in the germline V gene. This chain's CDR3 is CASSPNVASGSIGELFF. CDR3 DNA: TGTGCCAGCAGCCCCAACGTGGCTAGCGGGAGTATCGGGGAGCTGTTTTTT. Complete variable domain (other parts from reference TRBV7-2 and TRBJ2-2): GAGVSQSPSNKVTEKGKDVELRCDPISGHTALYWYRQSLGQGLEFLIYFQGNSAPDKSGLPSDRFSAERTGGSVSTLTIQRTQQEDSAVYLCASSPNVASGSIGELFFGEGSRLTVL.

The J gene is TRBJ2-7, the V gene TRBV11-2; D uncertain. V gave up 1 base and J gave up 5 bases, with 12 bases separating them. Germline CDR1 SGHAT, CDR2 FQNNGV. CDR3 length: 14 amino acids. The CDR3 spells CASSLVFPLHEQYF. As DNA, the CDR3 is TGTGCCAGCAGCTTAGTTTTCCCTCTACACGAGCAGTACTTC. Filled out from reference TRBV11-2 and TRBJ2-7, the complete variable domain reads EAGVAQSPRYKIIEKRQSVAFWCNPISGHATLYWYQQILGQGPKLLIQFQNNGVVDDSQLPKDRFSAERLKGVDSTLKIQPAKLEDSAVYLCASSLVFPLHEQYFGPGTRLTVT.

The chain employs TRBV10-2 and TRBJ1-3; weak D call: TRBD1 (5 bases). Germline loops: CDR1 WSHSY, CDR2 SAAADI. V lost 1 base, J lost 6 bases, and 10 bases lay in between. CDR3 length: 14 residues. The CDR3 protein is CASSELGLANTIYF. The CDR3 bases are TGCGCCAGCAGTGAGTTGGGGCTTGCAAACACCATATATTTT.

CDR3 in amino acids: CASSAITSGSGLEQFF. DNA for the CDR3: TGTGCCAGCAGCGCCATAACTAGCGGGAGCGGGCTTGAGCAGTTCTTC. The chain carries TRBV12-1 and TRBJ2-1; TRBD2 is taken as the D call from the table, unchecked against the DNA. TRBV12-1 is shown as a pseudogene. The length of the CDR3 is 16 residues.

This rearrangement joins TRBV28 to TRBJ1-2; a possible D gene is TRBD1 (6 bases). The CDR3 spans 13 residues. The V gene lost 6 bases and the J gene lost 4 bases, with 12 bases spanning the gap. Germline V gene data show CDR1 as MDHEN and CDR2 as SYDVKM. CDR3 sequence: CASRLPTGYGYTF. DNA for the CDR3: TGTGCCAGCAGGCTCCCGACAGGCTATGGCTACACCTTC.

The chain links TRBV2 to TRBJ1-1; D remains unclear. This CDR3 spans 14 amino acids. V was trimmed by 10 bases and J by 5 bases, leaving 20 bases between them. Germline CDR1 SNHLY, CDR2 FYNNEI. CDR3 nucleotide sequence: TGTGCCAATCCTCCCGGGGTAGGGATAACTGAAGCTTTCTTT. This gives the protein CANPPGVGITEAFF.

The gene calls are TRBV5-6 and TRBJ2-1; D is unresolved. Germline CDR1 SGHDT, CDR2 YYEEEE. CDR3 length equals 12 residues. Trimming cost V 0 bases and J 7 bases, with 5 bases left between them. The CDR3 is CASSLVSNEQFF. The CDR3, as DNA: TGTGCCAGCAGCTTGGTCTCTAATGAGCAGTTCTTC. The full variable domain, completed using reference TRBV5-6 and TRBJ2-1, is DAGVTQSPTHLIKTRGQQVTLRCSPKSGHDTVSWYQQALGQGPQFIFQYYEEEERQRGNFPDRFSGHQFPNYSSELNVNALLLGDSALYLCASSLVSNEQFFGPGTRLTVL.

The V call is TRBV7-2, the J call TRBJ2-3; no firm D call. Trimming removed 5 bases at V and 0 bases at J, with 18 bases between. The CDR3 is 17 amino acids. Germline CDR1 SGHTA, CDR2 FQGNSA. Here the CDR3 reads CASSHPGVAKSTDTQYF. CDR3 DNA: TGTGCCAGCAGCCACCCTGGAGTAGCCAAAAGCACAGATACGCAGTATTTT. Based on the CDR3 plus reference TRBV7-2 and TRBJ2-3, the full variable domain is GAGVSQSPSNKVTEKGKDVELRCDPISGHTALYWYRQSLGQGLEFLIYFQGNSAPDKSGLPSDRFSAERTGGSVSTLTIQRTQQEDSAVYLCASSHPGVAKSTDTQYFGPGTRLTVL.

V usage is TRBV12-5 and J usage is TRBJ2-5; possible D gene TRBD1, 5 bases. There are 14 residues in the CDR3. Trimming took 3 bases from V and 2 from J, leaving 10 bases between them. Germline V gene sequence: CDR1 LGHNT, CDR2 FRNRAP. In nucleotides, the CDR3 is TGTGCTAGTGGTTTCGTGACAGATCAAGAGACCCAGTACTTC. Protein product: CASGFVTDQETQYF.

The chain's CDR3 is CASTKGSYEQYF. The DNA for the CDR3 is TGTGCCAGCACTAAAGGGAGTTACGAGCAGTACTTC. V and J are TRBV6-5 and TRBJ2-7, with D perhaps TRBD2 (5 bases). CDR1 and CDR2 (germline): MNHEY, SVGAGI. This CDR3 contains 12 residues. The V and J ends lost 7 bases and 4 bases respectively, with 11 bases between them.

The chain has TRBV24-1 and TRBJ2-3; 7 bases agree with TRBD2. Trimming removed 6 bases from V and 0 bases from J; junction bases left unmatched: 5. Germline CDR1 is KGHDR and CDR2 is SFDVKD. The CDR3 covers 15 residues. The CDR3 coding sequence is TGTGCCACCAGTCTAGCGGAAATTAGCACAGATACGCAGTATTTT. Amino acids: CATSLAEISTDTQYF.

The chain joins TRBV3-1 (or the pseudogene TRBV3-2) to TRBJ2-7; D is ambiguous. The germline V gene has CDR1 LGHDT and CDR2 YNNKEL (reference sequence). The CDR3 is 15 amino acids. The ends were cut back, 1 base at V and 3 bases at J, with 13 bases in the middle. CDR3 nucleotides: TGTGCCAGCAGCCAAGGACTCGGCCCCAACTACGAGCAGTACTTC. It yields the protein CASSQGLGPNYEQYF.

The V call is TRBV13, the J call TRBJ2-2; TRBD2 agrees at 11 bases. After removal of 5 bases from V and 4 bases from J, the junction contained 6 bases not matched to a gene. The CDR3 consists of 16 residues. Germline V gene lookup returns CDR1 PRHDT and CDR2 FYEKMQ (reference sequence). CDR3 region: CASSRVGTSGTGELFF. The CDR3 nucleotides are TGTGCCAGCAGCAGGGTCGGGACTAGCGGCACCGGGGAGCTGTTTTTT.

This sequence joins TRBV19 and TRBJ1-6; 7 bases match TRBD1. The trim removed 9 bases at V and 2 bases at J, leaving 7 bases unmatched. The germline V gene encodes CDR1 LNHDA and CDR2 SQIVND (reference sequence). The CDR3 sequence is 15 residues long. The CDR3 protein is CASKTGIAYNSPLHF. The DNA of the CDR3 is TGTGCCAGCAAGACAGGGATCGCCTATAATTCACCCCTCCACTTT. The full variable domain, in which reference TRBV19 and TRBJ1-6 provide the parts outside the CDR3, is DGGITQSPKYLFRKEGQNVTLSCEQNLNHDAMYWYRQDPGQGLRLIYYSQIVNDFQKGDIAEGYSVSREKKESFPLTVTSAQKNPTAFYLCASKTGIAYNSPLHFGNGTRLTVT.

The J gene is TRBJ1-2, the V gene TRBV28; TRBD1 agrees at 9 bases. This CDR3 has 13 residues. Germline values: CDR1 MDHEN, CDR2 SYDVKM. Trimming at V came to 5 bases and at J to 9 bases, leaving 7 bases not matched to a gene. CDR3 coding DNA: TGTGCCAGCAGTCCCGGGACAGGGAGAAGCTACACCTTC. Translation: CASSPGTGRSYTF.

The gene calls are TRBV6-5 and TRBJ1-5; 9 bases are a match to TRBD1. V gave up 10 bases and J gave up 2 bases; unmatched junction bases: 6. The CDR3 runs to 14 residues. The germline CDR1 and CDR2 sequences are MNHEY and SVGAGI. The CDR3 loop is CATTGQGRNQPQHF. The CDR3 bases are TGTGCCACTACGGGACAGGGTCGCAATCAGCCCCAGCATTTT.

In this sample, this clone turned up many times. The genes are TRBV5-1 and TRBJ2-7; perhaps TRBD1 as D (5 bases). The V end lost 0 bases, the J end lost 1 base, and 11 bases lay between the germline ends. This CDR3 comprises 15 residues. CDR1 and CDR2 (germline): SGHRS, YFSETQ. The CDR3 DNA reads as TGCGCCAGCAGCTTGGCCCCAGGGATGTCCTACGAGCAGTACTTC. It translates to CASSLAPGMSYEQYF. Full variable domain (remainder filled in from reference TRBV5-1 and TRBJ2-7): KAGVTQTPRYLIKTRGQQVTLSCSPISGHRSVSWYQQTPGQGLQFLFEYFSETQRNKGNFPGRFSGRQFSNSRSEMNVSTLELGDSALYLCASSLAPGMSYEQYFGPGTRLTVT.

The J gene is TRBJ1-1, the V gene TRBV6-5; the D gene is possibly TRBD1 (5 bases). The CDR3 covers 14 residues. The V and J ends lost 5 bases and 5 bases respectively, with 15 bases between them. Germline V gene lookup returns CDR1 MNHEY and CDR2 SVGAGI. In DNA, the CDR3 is TGTGCCAGCAGTCCTGTGGACGGGGGGACTGAAGCTTTCTTT. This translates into CASSPVDGGTEAFF.

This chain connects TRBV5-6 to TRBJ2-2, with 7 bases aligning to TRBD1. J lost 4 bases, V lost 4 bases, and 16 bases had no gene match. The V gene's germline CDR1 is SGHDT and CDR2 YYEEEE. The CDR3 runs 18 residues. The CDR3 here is CASSTERDSKRGTGELFF. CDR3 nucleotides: TGTGCCAGCAGCACAGAAAGGGACAGTAAGAGGGGCACCGGGGAGCTGTTTTTT.

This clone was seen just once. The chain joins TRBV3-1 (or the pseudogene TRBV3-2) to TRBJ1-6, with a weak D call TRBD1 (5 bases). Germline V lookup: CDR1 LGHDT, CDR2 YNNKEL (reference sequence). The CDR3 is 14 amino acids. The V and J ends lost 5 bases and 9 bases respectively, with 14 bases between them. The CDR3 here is CASSFRRGISPLHF. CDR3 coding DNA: TGTGCCAGCAGCTTCCGACGGGGGATTTCACCCCTCCACTTT.

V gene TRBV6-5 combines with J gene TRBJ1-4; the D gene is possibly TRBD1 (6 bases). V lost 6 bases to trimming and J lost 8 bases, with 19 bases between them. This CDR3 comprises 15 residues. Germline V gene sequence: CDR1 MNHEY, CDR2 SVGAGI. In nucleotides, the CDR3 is TGTGCCAGCAGCCCCCGGGGGGCAAGTGGGGAAAAACTGTTTTTT. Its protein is CASSPRGASGEKLFF.

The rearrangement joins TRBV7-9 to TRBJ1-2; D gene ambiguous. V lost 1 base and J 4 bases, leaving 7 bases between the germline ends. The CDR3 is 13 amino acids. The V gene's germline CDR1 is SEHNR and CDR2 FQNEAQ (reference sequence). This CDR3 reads CASSLVGSYGYTF. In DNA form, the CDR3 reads TGTGCCAGCAGCTTAGTTGGCAGCTATGGCTACACCTTC.

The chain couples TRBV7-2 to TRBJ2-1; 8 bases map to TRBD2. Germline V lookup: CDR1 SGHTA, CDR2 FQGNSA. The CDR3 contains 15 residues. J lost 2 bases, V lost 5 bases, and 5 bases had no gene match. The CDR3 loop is CASSIISGTYNEQFF. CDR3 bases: TGTGCCAGCAGCATCATTAGCGGGACCTACAATGAGCAGTTCTTC.

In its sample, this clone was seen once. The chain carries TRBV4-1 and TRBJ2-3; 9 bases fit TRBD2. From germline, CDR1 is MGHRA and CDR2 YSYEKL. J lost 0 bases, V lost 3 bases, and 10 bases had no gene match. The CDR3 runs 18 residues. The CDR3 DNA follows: TGCGCCAGCAGCCACGGACTAGCGTTCGATTCTAGCACAGATACGCAGTATTTT. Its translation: CASSHGLAFDSSTDTQYF.

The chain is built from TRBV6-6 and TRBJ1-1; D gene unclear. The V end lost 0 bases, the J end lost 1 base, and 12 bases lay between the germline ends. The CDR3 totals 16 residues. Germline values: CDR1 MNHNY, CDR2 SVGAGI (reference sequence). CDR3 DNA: TGTGCCAGCAGTTACTCTGCAGGACTATCGAACACTGAAGCTTTCTTT. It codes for CASSYSAGLSNTEAFF.

CDR3 in DNA: TGTGCCAGCAGCATCGCCGGGACAGGGGCTGAAAAACTGTTTTTT. Its translation: CASSIAGTGAEKLFF. The chain is built from TRBV21-1 and TRBJ1-4; whether TRBD1, the table's D call, matches the DNA was not checked. TRBV21-1 is marked as a pseudogene. The CDR3 is 15 amino acids.